A selection of T cell receptor beta chains follows, all from one sample in a study of T cell responses to AZD1222 COVID-19 vaccine. Repertoires were generated with immunoSEQ multiplex PCR, while TCRdb's copy carries only in-frame clones and drops some. The repertoire holds approximately 120,000 clones, approximately 85% seen once, with roughly 6.1% in the top ten. Sample: peripheral blood, taken 28 days after the second AZD1222 dose. The receptors originated from an adult who received the AZD1222 COVID-19 vaccine. The CDR3 runs from the conserved cysteine through the conserved F or W. A D gene is named only where the DNA matches it firmly. A row's size may be missing; if present it is once, few, many or a size class.

V gene	clone size	D gene	J gene	CDR3 protein	CDR3 DNA
TRBV28	-	-	TRBJ2-5	CASSLRETQYF	TGTGCCAGCAGTTTGAGGGAGACCCAGTACTTC
TRBV7-3	-	TRBD2	TRBJ2-1	CASSLSPSGGWNEQFF	TGTGCCAGCAGCTTATCCCCTAGCGGGGGGTGGAATGAGCAGTTCTTC
TRBV5-4	-	-	TRBJ1-2	CASSLGGGKRYGYTF	TGTGCCAGCAGCCTAGGAGGGGGGAAACGATATGGCTACACCTTC
TRBV12-5	-	-	TRBJ2-3	CASGLAHGGGTQYF	TGTGCTAGTGGTTTGGCGCACGGAGGGGGTACGCAGTATTTT
TRBV3-1/TRBV3-2	-	-	TRBJ1-5	CASSQRGDEPQHF	TGTGCCAGCAGCCAGCGGGGGGATGAGCCCCAGCATTTT
TRBV5-1	-	-	TRBJ1-2	CASSLEALPGAGGYTF	TGCGCCAGCAGCTTGGAAGCCTTACCCGGCGCAGGTGGCTACACCTTC
TRBV25-1	-	-	TRBJ1-2	CASSLGQGYGYTF	TGTGCCAGCAGTTTGGGGCAGGGATATGGCTACACCTTC
TRBV25-1	-	TRBD2	TRBJ2-1	CASSEYLAGEGRGEQFF	TGTGCCAGCAGTGAATACTTAGCGGGAGAGGGACGAGGTGAGCAGTTCTTC
TRBV7-9	-	-	TRBJ1-3	CASRATGAGNTIYF	TGTGCCAGCAGGGCTACGGGAGCGGGAAACACCATATATTTT
TRBV12-3/TRBV12-4	-	TRBD2	TRBJ2-5	CASSPGEGETQYF	TGTGCCAGCAGCCCCGGGGAGGGGGAGACCCAGTACTTC
TRBV25-1	-	-	TRBJ2-7	CASGSVGGREQYF	TGTGCCAGCGGGTCGGTGGGGGGGCGCGAGCAGTACTTC
TRBV24-1	-	TRBD2	TRBJ2-1	CAISLAGGNEQFF	TGTGCCATTTCACTAGCGGGGGGGAATGAGCAGTTCTTC
TRBV7-9	-	TRBD1	TRBJ1-6	CASRSDRGYSPLHF	TGTGCCAGCAGATCGGACAGGGGGTATTCACCCCTCCACTTT
TRBV18	few	-	TRBJ2-2	CASSPQEAGLTSTGELFF	TGTGCCAGCTCCCCACAAGAAGCTGGACTAACGAGCACCGGGGAGCTGTTTTTT
TRBV5-1	-	-	TRBJ2-2	CASRSPGNTGELFF	TGCGCCAGCAGGTCGCCGGGGAACACCGGGGAGCTGTTTTTT
TRBV6-6	once	-	TRBJ2-1	CASSYLDGDEQFF	TGTGCCAGCAGTTACCTTGACGGGGATGAGCAGTTCTTC
TRBV19	-	-	TRBJ1-3	CASTDSGNTIYF	TGTGCCAGTACGGACTCTGGAAACACCATATATTTT
TRBV7-2	-	-	TRBJ2-3	CASSLFGPADTQYF	TGTGCCAGCAGCCTTTTTGGTCCGGCAGATACGCAGTATTTT
TRBV7-3	-	TRBD1	TRBJ1-1	CASSSGTGGTEAFF	TGTGCCAGCAGTTCCGGGACAGGGGGCACTGAAGCTTTCTTT
TRBV5-6	-	TRBD1	TRBJ2-1	CASSRDRVGNEQFF	TGTGCCAGCAGCCGGGACAGGGTGGGCAATGAGCAGTTCTTC
TRBV18	once	-	TRBJ2-1	CASSPPPATYNEQFF	TGTGCCAGCTCACCACCGCCAGCCACCTACAATGAGCAGTTCTTC
TRBV6-4	-	TRBD2	TRBJ2-5	CASSDSPSGGAETQYF	TGTGCCAGCAGTGACTCTCCTAGCGGGGGGGCAGAGACCCAGTACTTC
TRBV7-9	-	-	TRBJ1-1	CASSLVGRANEAFF	TGTGCCAGCAGCTTAGTTGGCAGGGCGAATGAAGCTTTCTTT
TRBV28	-	-	TRBJ1-2	CASSPQGSNYGGTF	TGTGCCAGCAGTCCCCAGGGATCTAACTATGGGGGGACCTTC
TRBV28	-	-	TRBJ2-7	CASSPPRGSPLYEQYF	TGTGCCAGCAGCCCTCCTAGGGGATCGCCTCTCTACGAGCAGTACTTC
TRBV2	-	-	TRBJ2-2	CASSEGTVNTGELFF	TGTGCCAGCAGTGAAGGGACGGTGAACACCGGGGAGCTGTTTTTT
TRBV19	-	TRBD1	TRBJ1-2	CASSIDTGQTYGYTF	TGTGCCAGTAGTATAGATACGGGACAGACGTATGGCTACACCTTC
TRBV4-2	-	-	TRBJ1-2	CASSQEGYGYTF	TGTGCCAGCAGCCAAGAAGGGTATGGCTACACCTTC
TRBV2	-	TRBD1	TRBJ2-7	CASRPGQGAYEQYF	TGTGCCAGCAGGCCGGGACAGGGGGCTTACGAGCAGTACTTC